This entry describes one TCR beta chain. Germline V gene sequence: CDR1 SGHRS, CDR2 YFSETQ. The J segment lost 4 bases and the V segment lost 4 bases, leaving 4 bases of the junction unmatched. The CDR3 is 13 amino acids. The sample belongs to a study of CD8+ T cells in alopecia areata. About the research overall: Administration of oral tofacitinib to treated patients was at 5 to 10 mg twice daily.

As the sequencing template, cDNA was produced by extracting RNA and reverse transcribing it. Assay used: immunoSEQ multiplex PCR; TCRdb lists only in-frame clones, some missing. The table has over 120,000 clones, roughly 46% seen once. This clonotype was sampled from a human donor with alopecia areata. The chain recombines TRBV5-1 with TRBJ1-2; 7 bases fit TRBD1. The source was CD4+ T cells sorted from blood, collected at week 0. The CDR3 nucleotides are TGCGCCAGCAGCCAGACAGGGTCCTATGGCTACACCTTC. This sequence encodes CASSQTGSYGYTF. The whole variable domain, filled in from reference TRBV5-1 and TRBJ1-2, reads KAGVTQTPRYLIKTRGQQVTLSCSPISGHRSVSWYQQTPGQGLQFLFEYFSETQRNKGNFPGRFSGRQFSNSRSEMNVSTLELGDSALYLCASSQTGSYGYTFGSGTRLTVV.